This T cell receptor (beta chain) was captured in a study of blood T cell repertoires in COVID-19. Study at large: COVID-19 samples from acute and convalescent phases originated in the United States, Italy and Spain.

Germline trimming cut 4 bases from V and 2 bases from J; bases unmatched to any gene: 8. Germline V gene sequence: CDR1 SQVTM, CDR2 ANQGSEA. This CDR3 is built from 16 residues. Original data processing: Estimation of nucleated cell counts relied on the amplification of reference gene primers. Assay: immunoSEQ multiplex PCR; the TCRdb copy retains only in-frame clones and omits some. The DNA was the basis for D and trimming; V, J and clone size are from that table. The sample consists of some 170,000 clones, 82% of them appearing once. The sample was peripheral blood. This chain uses TRBV29-1 with TRBJ1-4, with 9 bases matching TRBD1. The receptor was isolated from a woman in her 70s with acute or convalescent COVID-19. In DNA form, the CDR3 reads TGCAGCGTTGCCGGGACAGGGAAGGGTACTAATGAAAAACTGTTTTTT. It is translated as CSVAGTGKGTNEKLFF. Drawing the rest from reference TRBV29-1 and TRBJ1-4, the complete variable domain is SAVISQKPSRDICQRGTSLTIQCQVDSQVTMMFWYRQQPGQSLTLIATANQGSEATYESGFVIDKFPISRPNLTFSTLTVSNMSPEDSSIYLCSVAGTGKGTNEKLFFGSGTQLSVL.